This paragraph reports one T cell receptor (beta chain). This sample is drawn from a study of blood T cell repertoires in COVID-19. At the level of the study: The analysed material was cDNA or gDNA that came from T cells, B-cell-depleted T cells, or PBMCs.

The authors' processing: Nucleated cell counts were estimated from reference gene primer amplification. Assay: immunoSEQ multiplex PCR; the TCRdb copy retains only in-frame clones and omits some. V, J and clone size reflect that table, while D and trimming were determined from the DNA. The sample yields 150,000 or so clones, over 80% seen once. Germline lookup yields CDR1 MGHRA and CDR2 YSYEKL. This CDR3 comprises 13 residues. The ends were cut back, 1 base at V and 3 bases at J, with 6 bases in the middle. The J gene is TRBJ1-2, the V gene TRBV4-1; D unclear. The sequenced sample consisted of peripheral blood. This clonotype was sampled from a man between 70 and 80 years old who had recovered from COVID-19. Here the CDR3 DNA reads TGCGCCAGCAGCCAAGCGTCCGACTATGGCTACACCTTC. It translates to CASSQASDYGYTF.